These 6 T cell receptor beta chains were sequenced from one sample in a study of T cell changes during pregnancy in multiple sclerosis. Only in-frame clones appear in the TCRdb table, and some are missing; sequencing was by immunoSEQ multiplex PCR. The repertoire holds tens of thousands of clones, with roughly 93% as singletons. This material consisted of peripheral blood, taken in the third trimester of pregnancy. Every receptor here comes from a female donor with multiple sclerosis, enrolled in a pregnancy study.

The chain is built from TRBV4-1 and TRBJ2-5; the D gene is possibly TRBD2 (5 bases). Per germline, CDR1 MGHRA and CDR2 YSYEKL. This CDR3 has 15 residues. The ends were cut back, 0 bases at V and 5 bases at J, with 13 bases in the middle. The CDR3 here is CASSQDRGDLETQYF. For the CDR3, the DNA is TGCGCCAGCAGCCAAGACCGGGGAGATTTGGAGACCCAGTACTTC.

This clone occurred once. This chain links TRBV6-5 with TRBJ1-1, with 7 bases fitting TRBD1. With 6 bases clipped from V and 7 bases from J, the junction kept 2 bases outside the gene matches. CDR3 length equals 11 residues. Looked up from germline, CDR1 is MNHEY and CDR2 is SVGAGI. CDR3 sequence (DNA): TGTGCCAGCAGCCACAGGGGTGAAGCTTTCTTT. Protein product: CASSHRGEAFF.

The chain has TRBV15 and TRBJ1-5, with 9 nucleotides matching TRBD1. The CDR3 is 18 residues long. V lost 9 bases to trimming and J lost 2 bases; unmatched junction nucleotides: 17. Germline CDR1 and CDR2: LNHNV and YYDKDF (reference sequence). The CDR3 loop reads CATSPGQGLTFGNQPQHF. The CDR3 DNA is TGTGCCACTTCGCCGGGACAGGGATTGACGTTCGGCAATCAGCCCCAGCATTTT.

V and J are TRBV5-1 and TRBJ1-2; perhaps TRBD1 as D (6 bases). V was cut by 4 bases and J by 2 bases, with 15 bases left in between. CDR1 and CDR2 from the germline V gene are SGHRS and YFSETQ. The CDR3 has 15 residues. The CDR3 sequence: CASSEPGQGNYGYTF. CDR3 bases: TGCGCCAGCAGCGAACCGGGACAAGGGAACTATGGCTACACCTTC.

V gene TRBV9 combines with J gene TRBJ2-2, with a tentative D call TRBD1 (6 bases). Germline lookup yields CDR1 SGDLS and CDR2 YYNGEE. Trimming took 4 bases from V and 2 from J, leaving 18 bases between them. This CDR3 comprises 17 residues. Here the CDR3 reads CASSLSPQGLNTGELFF. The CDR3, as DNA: TGTGCCAGCAGCCTGAGCCCACAGGGTTTAAACACCGGGGAGCTGTTTTTT.

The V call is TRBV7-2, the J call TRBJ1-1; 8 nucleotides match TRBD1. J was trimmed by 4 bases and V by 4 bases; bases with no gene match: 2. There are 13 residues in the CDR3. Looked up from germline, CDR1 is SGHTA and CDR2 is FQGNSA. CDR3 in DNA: TGTGCCAGCAGCTCCGGACAGGGCACTGAAGCTTTCTTT. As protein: CASSSGQGTEAFF.